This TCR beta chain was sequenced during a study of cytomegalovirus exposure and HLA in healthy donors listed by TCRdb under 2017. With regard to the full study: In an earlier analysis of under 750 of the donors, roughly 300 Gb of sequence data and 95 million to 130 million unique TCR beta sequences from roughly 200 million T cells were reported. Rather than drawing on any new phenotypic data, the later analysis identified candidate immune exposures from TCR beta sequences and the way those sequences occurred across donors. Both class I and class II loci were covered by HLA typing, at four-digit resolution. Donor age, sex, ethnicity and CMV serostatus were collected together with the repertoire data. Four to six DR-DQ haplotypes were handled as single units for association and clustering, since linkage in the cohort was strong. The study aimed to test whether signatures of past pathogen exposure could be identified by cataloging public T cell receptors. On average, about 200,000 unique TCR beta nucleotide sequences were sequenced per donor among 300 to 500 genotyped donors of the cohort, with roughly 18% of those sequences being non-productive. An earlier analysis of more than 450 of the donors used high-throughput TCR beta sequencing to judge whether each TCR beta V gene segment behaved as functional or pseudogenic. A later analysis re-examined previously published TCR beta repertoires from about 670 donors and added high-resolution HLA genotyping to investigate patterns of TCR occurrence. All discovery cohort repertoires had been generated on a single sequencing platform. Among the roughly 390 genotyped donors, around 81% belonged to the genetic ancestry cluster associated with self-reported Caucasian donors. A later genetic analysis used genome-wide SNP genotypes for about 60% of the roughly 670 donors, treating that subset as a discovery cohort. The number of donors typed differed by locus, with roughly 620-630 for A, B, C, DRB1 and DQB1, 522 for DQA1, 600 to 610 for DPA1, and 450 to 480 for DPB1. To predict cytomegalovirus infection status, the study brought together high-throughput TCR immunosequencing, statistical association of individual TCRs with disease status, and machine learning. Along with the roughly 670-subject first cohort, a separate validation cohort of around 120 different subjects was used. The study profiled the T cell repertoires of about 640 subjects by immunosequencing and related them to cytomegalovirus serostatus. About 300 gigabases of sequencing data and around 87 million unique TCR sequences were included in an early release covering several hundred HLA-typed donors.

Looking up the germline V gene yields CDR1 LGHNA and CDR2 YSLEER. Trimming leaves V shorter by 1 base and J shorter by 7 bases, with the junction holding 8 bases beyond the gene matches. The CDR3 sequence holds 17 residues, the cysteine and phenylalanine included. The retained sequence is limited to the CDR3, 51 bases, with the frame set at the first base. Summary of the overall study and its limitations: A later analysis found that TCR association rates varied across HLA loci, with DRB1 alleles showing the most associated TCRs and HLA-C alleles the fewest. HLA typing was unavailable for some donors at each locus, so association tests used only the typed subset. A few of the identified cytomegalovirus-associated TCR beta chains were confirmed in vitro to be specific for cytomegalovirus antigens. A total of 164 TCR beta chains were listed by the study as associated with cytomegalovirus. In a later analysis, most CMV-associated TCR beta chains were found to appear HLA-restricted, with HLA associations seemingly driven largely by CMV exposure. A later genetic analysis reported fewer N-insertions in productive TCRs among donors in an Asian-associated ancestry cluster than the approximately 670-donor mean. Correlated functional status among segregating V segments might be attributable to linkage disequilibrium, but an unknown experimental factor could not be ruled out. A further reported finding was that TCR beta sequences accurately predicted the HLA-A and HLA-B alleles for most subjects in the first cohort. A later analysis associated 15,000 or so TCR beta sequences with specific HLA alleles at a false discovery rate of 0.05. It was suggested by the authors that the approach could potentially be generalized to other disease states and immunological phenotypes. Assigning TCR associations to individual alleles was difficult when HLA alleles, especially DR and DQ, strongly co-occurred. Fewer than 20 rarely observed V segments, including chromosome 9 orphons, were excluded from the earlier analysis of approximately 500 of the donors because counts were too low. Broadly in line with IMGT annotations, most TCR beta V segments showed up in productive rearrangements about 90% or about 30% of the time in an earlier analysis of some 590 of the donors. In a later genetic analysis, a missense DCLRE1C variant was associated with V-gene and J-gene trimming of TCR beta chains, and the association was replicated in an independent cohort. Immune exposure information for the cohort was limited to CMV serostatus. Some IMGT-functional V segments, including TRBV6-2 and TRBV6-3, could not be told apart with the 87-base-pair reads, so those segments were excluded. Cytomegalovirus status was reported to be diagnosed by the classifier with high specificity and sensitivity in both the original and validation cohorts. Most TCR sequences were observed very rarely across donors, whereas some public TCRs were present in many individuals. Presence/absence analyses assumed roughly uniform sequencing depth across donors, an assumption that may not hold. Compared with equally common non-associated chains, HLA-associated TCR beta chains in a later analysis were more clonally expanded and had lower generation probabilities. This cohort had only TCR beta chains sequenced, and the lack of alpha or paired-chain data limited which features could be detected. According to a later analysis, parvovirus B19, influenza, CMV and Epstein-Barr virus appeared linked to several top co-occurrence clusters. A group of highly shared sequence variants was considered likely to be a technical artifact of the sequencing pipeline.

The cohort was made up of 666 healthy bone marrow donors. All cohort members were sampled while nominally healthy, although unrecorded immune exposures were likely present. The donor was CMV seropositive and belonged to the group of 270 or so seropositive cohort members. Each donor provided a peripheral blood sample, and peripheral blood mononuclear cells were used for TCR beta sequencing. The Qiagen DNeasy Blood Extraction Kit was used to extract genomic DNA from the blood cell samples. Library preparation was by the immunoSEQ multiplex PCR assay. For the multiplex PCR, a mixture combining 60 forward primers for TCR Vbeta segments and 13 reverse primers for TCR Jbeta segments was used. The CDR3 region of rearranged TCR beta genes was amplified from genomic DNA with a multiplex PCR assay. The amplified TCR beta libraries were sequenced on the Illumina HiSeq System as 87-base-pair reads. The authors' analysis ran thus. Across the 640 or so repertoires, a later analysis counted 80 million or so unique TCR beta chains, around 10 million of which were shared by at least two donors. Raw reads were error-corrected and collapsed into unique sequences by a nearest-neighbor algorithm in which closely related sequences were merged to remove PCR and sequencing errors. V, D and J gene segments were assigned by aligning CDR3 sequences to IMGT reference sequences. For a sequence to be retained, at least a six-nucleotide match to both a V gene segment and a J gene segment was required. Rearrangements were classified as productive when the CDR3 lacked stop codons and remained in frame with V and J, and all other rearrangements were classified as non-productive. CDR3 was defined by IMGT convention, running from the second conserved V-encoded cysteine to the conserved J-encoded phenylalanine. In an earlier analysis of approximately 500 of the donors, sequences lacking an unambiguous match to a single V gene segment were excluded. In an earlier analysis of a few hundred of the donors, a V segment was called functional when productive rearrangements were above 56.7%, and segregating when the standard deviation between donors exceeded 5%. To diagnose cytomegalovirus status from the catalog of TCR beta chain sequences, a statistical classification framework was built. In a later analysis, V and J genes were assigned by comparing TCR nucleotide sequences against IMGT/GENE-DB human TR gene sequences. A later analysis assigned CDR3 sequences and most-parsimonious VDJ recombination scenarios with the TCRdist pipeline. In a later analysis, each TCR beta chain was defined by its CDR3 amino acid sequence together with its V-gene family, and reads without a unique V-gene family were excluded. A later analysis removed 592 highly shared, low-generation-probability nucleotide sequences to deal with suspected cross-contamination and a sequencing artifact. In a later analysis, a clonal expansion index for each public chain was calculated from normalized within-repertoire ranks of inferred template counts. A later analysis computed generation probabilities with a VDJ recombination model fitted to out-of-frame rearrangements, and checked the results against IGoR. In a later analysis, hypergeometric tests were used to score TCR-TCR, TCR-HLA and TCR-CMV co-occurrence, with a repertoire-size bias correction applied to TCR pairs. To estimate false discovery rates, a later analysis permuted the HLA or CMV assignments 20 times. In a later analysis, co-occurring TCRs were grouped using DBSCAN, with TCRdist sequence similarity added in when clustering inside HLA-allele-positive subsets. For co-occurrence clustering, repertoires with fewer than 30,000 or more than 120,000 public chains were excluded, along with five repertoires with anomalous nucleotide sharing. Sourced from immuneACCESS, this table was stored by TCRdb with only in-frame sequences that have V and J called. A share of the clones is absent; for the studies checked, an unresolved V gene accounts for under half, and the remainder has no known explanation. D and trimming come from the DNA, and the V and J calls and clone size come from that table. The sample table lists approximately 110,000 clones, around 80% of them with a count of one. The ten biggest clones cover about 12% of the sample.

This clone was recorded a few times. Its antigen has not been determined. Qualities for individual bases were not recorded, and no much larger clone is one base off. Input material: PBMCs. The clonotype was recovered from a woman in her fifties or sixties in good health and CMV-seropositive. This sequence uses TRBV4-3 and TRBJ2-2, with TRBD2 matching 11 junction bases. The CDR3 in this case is CASSQGALAGANGELFF. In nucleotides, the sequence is TGCGCCAGCAGCCAAGGAGCACTAGCGGGGGCAAACGGGGAGCTGTTTTTT.